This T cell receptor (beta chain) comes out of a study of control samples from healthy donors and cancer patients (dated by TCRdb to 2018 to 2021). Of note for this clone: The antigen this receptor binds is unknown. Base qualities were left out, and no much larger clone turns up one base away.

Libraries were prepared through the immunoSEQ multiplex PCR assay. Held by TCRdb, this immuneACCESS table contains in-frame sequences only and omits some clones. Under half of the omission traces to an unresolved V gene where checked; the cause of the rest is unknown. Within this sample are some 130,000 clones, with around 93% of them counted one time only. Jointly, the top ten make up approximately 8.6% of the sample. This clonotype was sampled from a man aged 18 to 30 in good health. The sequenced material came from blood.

The DNA is TGTGCCAGCAGGACAACCCAGAGCTACGAGCAGTACTTC. Protein translation: CASRTTQSYEQYF. Recombination joined TRBV7-2 with TRBJ2-7, with no D gene named confidently. V is reduced by 6 bases and J by 3 bases, leaving a spacing of 12 bases between them. Looking up the germline V gene yields CDR1 SGHTA and CDR2 FQGNSA. The CDR3, cysteine through phenylalanine, is 13 amino acids long. Left in the record is the CDR3 DNA by itself, 39 bases read in frame from the first base. The variable domain in full, with residues beyond the CDR3 obtained from the reference TRBV7-2 and TRBJ2-7 genes, is GAGVSQSPSNKVTEKGKDVELRCDPISGHTALYWYRQSLGQGLEFLIYFQGNSAPDKSGLPSDRFSAERTGGSVSTLTIQRTQQEDSAVYLCASRTTQSYEQYFGPGTRLTVT.